This TCR beta chain came from a study of blood T cell repertoires in COVID-19. Overall study context: Sites across the United States, Italy and Spain contributed samples from acute and convalescent COVID-19. The analysed material was cDNA or gDNA that came from T cells, B-cell-depleted T cells, or PBMCs.

Trimming cost V 2 bases and J 10 bases, with 15 bases left between them. The CDR3 totals 13 residues. The germline CDR1 and CDR2 sequences are GTSNPN and SVGIG (reference sequence). Recovery among Cohort 3 donors was established by two negative PCRs, clearance, or symptom resolution. As handled by the study authors: From reference gene primer amplification, estimates of nucleated cell counts were derived. Method: immunoSEQ multiplex PCR; TCRdb's copy keeps in-frame clones and lacks some. V and J calls and clone size come straight from that table; D and trimming were deduced from the DNA. The sample gives around 120,000 clones, 70% to 90% of which show up once; 2.3% is in the top ten.

The chain combines TRBV30 with TRBJ2-4, with a possible D match to TRBD1 (5 bases). Sequenced sample: PBMCs or T cells enriched from blood (not recorded which). The sequence derives from a woman aged 45-65 years who had recovered from COVID-19. CDR3 loop: CAWSRAAQGIQYF. The CDR3 DNA follows: TGTGCCTGGAGTAGGGCCGCCCAGGGTATTCAGTACTTC.